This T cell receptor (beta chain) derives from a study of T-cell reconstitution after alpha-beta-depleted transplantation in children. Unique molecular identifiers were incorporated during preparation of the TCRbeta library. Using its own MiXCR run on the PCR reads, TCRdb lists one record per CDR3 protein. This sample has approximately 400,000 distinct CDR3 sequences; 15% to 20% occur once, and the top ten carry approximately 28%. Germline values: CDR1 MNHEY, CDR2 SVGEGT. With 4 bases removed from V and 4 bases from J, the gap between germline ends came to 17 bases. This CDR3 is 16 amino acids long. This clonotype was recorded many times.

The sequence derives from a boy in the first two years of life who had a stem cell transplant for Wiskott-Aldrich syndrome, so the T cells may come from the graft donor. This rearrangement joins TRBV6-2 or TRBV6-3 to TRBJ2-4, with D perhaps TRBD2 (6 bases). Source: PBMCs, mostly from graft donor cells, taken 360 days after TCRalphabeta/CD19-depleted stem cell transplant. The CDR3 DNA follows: TGTGCCAGCAGTTTCTCGACGAGCGGGCGGAAAAACATTCAGTACTTC. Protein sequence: CASSFSTSGRKNIQYF.